This is a list of T cell receptor beta chains from one sample in a study of blood T cell repertoires in COVID-19. TCRdb's copy holds only in-frame clones and misses some; the assay was immunoSEQ multiplex PCR. The table records roughly 57,000 clones, 70% to 75% of them present only once. Material for sequencing was peripheral blood. The origin of the receptors is a woman in her seventies with acute or convalescent COVID-19. The CDR3 runs from the conserved cysteine through the conserved F or W. D genes are given only for firm matches. Only some rows state a clone size, as once, few, many or a class for expanded clones.

j_gene: TRBJ2-1; abundance: -; d_gene: -; v_gene: TRBV9; CDR3aa: CASSVPEANNEQFF; CDR3nt: TGTGCCAGCAGCGTCCCAGAAGCGAACAATGAGCAGTTCTTC
j_gene: TRBJ1-2; abundance: few; d_gene: -; v_gene: TRBV19; CDR3aa: CASLNTGFYGYTF; CDR3nt: TGTGCCAGTTTAAACACAGGCTTCTATGGCTACACCTTC
j_gene: TRBJ1-1; abundance: -; d_gene: -; v_gene: TRBV10-1; CDR3aa: CASSEGMRGQPNTEAFF; CDR3nt: TGCGCCAGCAGTGAGGGGATGCGAGGACAGCCGAACACTGAAGCTTTCTTT
j_gene: TRBJ1-5; abundance: -; d_gene: -; v_gene: TRBV11-1; CDR3aa: CASSTGQEQPQHF; CDR3nt: TGTGCCAGCTCAACAGGGCAGGAACAGCCCCAGCATTTT
j_gene: TRBJ2-7; abundance: -; d_gene: TRBD1; v_gene: TRBV20-1; CDR3aa: CSARSTGQGYF; CDR3nt: TGCAGTGCTAGATCGACAGGACAGGGGTACTTC
j_gene: TRBJ2-2; abundance: -; d_gene: -; v_gene: TRBV7-2; CDR3aa: CASSSGLGRTGELFF; CDR3nt: TGTGCCAGCAGCTCGGGACTGGGTCGGACCGGGGAGCTGTTTTTT
j_gene: TRBJ1-1; abundance: -; d_gene: TRBD1; v_gene: TRBV9; CDR3aa: CASSVTGVNTEAFF; CDR3nt: TGTGCCAGCAGCGTGACAGGGGTGAACACTGAAGCTTTCTTT
j_gene: TRBJ1-1; abundance: -; d_gene: TRBD1; v_gene: TRBV7-3; CDR3aa: CASSSTTGLTEAFF; CDR3nt: TGTGCCAGCAGCTCTACGACAGGGCTCACTGAAGCTTTCTTT
j_gene: TRBJ1-2; abundance: -; d_gene: TRBD1; v_gene: TRBV5-6; CDR3aa: CASSLGDRNYGYTF; CDR3nt: TGTGCCAGCAGCTTGGGGGACAGGAACTATGGCTACACCTTC
j_gene: TRBJ2-2; abundance: -; d_gene: TRBD1; v_gene: TRBV7-2; CDR3aa: CASSERTGGRTGELFF; CDR3nt: TGTGCCAGCAGCGAACGGACAGGGGGACGCACCGGGGAGCTGTTTTTT
j_gene: TRBJ2-3; abundance: -; d_gene: TRBD2; v_gene: TRBV5-6; CDR3aa: CASSLAGLASTDTQYF; CDR3nt: TGTGCCAGCAGCTTGGCGGGACTAGCGAGCACAGATACGCAGTATTTT
j_gene: TRBJ1-1; abundance: -; d_gene: TRBD1; v_gene: TRBV18; CDR3aa: CASSPRPRDRGPATEAFF; CDR3nt: TGTGCCAGCTCACCACGACCTAGGGACAGGGGCCCTGCCACTGAAGCTTTCTTT
j_gene: TRBJ1-4; abundance: -; d_gene: TRBD1; v_gene: TRBV11-2; CDR3aa: CASSLGGTGGEKLFF; CDR3nt: TGTGCCAGCAGCTTAGGTGGGACAGGGGGGGAAAAACTGTTTTTT
j_gene: TRBJ2-1; abundance: -; d_gene: TRBD2; v_gene: TRBV5-4; CDR3aa: CASSLVPGGYNEQFF; CDR3nt: TGTGCCAGCAGCTTGGTTCCGGGGGGGTACAATGAGCAGTTCTTC
j_gene: TRBJ1-5; abundance: -; d_gene: -; v_gene: TRBV2; CDR3aa: CASLANSNQPQHF; CDR3nt: TGTGCCAGCCTGGCCAATAGCAATCAGCCCCAGCATTTT
j_gene: TRBJ1-2; abundance: once; d_gene: -; v_gene: TRBV7-9; CDR3aa: CASTLSLSGYTF; CDR3nt: TGTGCCAGCACCCTAAGCCTATCAGGCTACACCTTC
j_gene: TRBJ2-2; abundance: -; d_gene: TRBD1; v_gene: TRBV10-1; CDR3aa: CASSESRRTGVFPGELFF; CDR3nt: TGCGCCAGCAGTGAGTCAAGGAGGACAGGAGTGTTCCCCGGGGAGCTGTTTTTT
j_gene: TRBJ2-2; abundance: -; d_gene: TRBD2; v_gene: TRBV7-3; CDR3aa: CASSPTGRANGELFF; CDR3nt: TGTGCCAGCAGCCCCACGGGGAGGGCCAACGGGGAGCTGTTTTTT
j_gene: TRBJ2-2; abundance: few; d_gene: -; v_gene: TRBV6-6; CDR3aa: CASTYRDFRVSGELFF; CDR3nt: TGTGCCAGCACCTACCGGGACTTTAGGGTTTCCGGGGAGCTGTTTTTT
j_gene: TRBJ1-5; abundance: -; d_gene: -; v_gene: TRBV12-5; CDR3aa: CASGLVIGGRGQPQHF; CDR3nt: TGTGCTAGTGGTTTGGTAATCGGAGGGCGGGGACAGCCCCAGCATTTT
j_gene: TRBJ1-1; abundance: -; d_gene: -; v_gene: TRBV18; CDR3aa: CASSHRREGTEAFF; CDR3nt: TGTGCCAGCTCACACCGCAGGGAAGGCACTGAAGCTTTCTTT
j_gene: TRBJ1-1; abundance: -; d_gene: -; v_gene: TRBV19; CDR3aa: CASGLAGGTEAFF; CDR3nt: TGTGCCAGTGGACTCGCAGGTGGCACTGAAGCTTTCTTT
j_gene: TRBJ2-3; abundance: -; d_gene: -; v_gene: TRBV6-6; CDR3aa: CASISRGGATDTQYF; CDR3nt: TGTGCCAGCATCTCCAGAGGGGGGGCCACAGATACGCAGTATTTT
j_gene: TRBJ1-1; abundance: -; d_gene: -; v_gene: TRBV19; CDR3aa: CASSIGPGLREDEAFF; CDR3nt: TGTGCCAGTAGTATAGGCCCCGGGTTGCGAGAGGATGAAGCTTTCTTT
j_gene: TRBJ1-1; abundance: -; d_gene: TRBD1; v_gene: TRBV19; CDR3aa: CASKDRGPTEAFF; CDR3nt: TGTGCCAGCAAAGACAGGGGGCCCACTGAAGCTTTCTTT
j_gene: TRBJ1-1; abundance: once; d_gene: TRBD1; v_gene: TRBV5-4; CDR3aa: CASSLRTGAMWTEAFF; CDR3nt: TGTGCCAGCAGCCTTCGGACAGGGGCAATGTGGACTGAAGCTTTCTTT
j_gene: TRBJ1-5; abundance: -; d_gene: TRBD1; v_gene: TRBV7-8; CDR3aa: CASGRTGNQPQHF; CDR3nt: TGTGCCAGCGGTAGGACAGGGAATCAGCCCCAGCATTTT
j_gene: TRBJ1-3; abundance: -; d_gene: -; v_gene: TRBV9; CDR3aa: CASSPAGARGNTIYF; CDR3nt: TGTGCCAGCAGTCCCGCAGGGGCCCGTGGAAACACCATATATTTT
j_gene: TRBJ2-2; abundance: once; d_gene: -; v_gene: TRBV3-1/TRBV3-2; CDR3aa: CASSSSAAGELFF; CDR3nt: TGTGCCAGCAGCTCCAGCGCGGCCGGGGAGCTGTTTTTT
j_gene: TRBJ1-3; abundance: -; d_gene: -; v_gene: TRBV5-1; CDR3aa: CASSWTPSSGNTIYF; CDR3nt: TGCGCCAGCAGCTGGACTCCGAGCTCTGGAAACACCATATATTTT
j_gene: TRBJ2-3; abundance: -; d_gene: TRBD1; v_gene: TRBV5-1; CDR3aa: CASSPRTGVGTDTQYF; CDR3nt: TGCGCCAGCAGCCCCCGGACAGGGGTGGGCACAGATACGCAGTATTTT
j_gene: TRBJ1-1; abundance: -; d_gene: -; v_gene: TRBV5-1; CDR3aa: CASSPGRAGTEAFF; CDR3nt: TGCGCCAGCAGCCCGGGGAGGGCTGGCACTGAAGCTTTCTTT
j_gene: TRBJ1-2; abundance: -; d_gene: TRBD1; v_gene: TRBV6-6; CDR3aa: CASSYTQGAFGYTF; CDR3nt: TGTGCCAGCAGTTACACCCAGGGGGCTTTCGGCTACACTTTC
j_gene: TRBJ1-5; abundance: -; d_gene: -; v_gene: TRBV19; CDR3aa: CASRGTSQPQHF; CDR3nt: TGTGCCAGTAGAGGGACATCTCAGCCCCAGCATTTT
j_gene: TRBJ2-1; abundance: few; d_gene: -; v_gene: TRBV18; CDR3aa: CASSRDIDEQFF; CDR3nt: TGTGCCAGCTCACGGGACATCGATGAGCAGTTCTTC
j_gene: TRBJ1-5; abundance: once; d_gene: TRBD1; v_gene: TRBV6-2/TRBV6-3; CDR3aa: CASSPPRTGGGNQPQHF; CDR3nt: TGTGCCAGCAGTCCACCCCGGACAGGGGGCGGCAATCAGCCCCAGCATTTT
j_gene: TRBJ2-3; abundance: -; d_gene: TRBD2; v_gene: TRBV19; CDR3aa: CASSMASGGTDTQYF; CDR3nt: TGTGCCAGTAGTATGGCTAGCGGGGGGACAGATACGCAGTATTTT
j_gene: TRBJ1-4; abundance: -; d_gene: -; v_gene: TRBV9; CDR3aa: CASSDRQVEKLFF; CDR3nt: TGTGCCAGCAGCGACAGACAGGTAGAAAAACTGTTTTTT
j_gene: TRBJ1-3; abundance: few; d_gene: -; v_gene: TRBV7-8; CDR3aa: CASSFTGYMGNTIYF; CDR3nt: TGTGCCAGCAGCTTTACAGGGTACATGGGGAACACCATATATTTT
j_gene: TRBJ2-5; abundance: -; d_gene: TRBD1; v_gene: TRBV5-1; CDR3aa: CASSPRQGTARETQYF; CDR3nt: TGCGCCAGCAGCCCCCGACAGGGTACGGCCCGAGAGACCCAGTACTTC
j_gene: TRBJ2-5; abundance: -; d_gene: TRBD2; v_gene: TRBV6-5; CDR3aa: CASSYLAGGGETQYF; CDR3nt: TGTGCCAGCAGTTACTTGGCGGGGGGGGGAGAGACCCAGTACTTC
j_gene: TRBJ2-7; abundance: -; d_gene: -; v_gene: TRBV29-1; CDR3aa: CSVEPTGTYEQYF; CDR3nt: TGCAGCGTTGAGCCTACAGGGACCTACGAGCAGTACTTC
j_gene: TRBJ2-7; abundance: few; d_gene: -; v_gene: TRBV3-1/TRBV3-2; CDR3aa: CASSQSRSSYEQYF; CDR3nt: TGTGCCAGCAGCCAGAGCCGAAGCTCCTACGAGCAGTACTTC
j_gene: TRBJ2-1; abundance: -; d_gene: TRBD2; v_gene: TRBV13; CDR3aa: CASSSSTGTSGGFTYNEQFF; CDR3nt: TGTGCCAGCAGCTCCTCCACCGGGACTAGCGGGGGGTTCACCTACAATGAGCAGTTCTTC
j_gene: TRBJ2-7; abundance: -; d_gene: -; v_gene: TRBV19; CDR3aa: CASSRGGGQISYEQYF; CDR3nt: TGTGCCAGTAGTAGGGGAGGGGGACAAATCTCCTACGAGCAGTACTTC
j_gene: TRBJ2-3; abundance: once; d_gene: -; v_gene: TRBV7-9; CDR3aa: CASIHARRTDTQYF; CDR3nt: TGTGCCAGCATCCATGCGAGGAGGACAGATACGCAGTATTTT
j_gene: TRBJ2-3; abundance: -; d_gene: TRBD2; v_gene: TRBV3-1/TRBV3-2; CDR3aa: CASSYTGGPTDTQYF; CDR3nt: TGTGCCAGCAGCTACACGGGGGGGCCAACAGATACGCAGTATTTT